The 17 T cell receptor beta chains listed next were all sequenced from one sample in a study of CD8+ T cells in alopecia areata (dated by TCRdb to the late 2010s). Library method: the immunoSEQ multiplex PCR assay. RNA was extracted from all samples and reverse transcribed into cDNA as template for TCR sequencing. The table was pulled from immuneACCESS by TCRdb, which kept in-frame rearrangements only. Such tables lose some clones; where checked, under half of the loss comes from unresolved V genes, and the rest has no known cause. The sample table shows about 190,000 clones, and roughly 60% are seen once. Clones ranked in the top ten supply approximately 1% of the sample. This specimen's time point label, interpreted: about 5 months on oral tofacitinib. The treatment or condition label on this specimen signifies: oral pan-JAK inhibitor, 5-10 mg twice daily. The source was CD4+ T cells sorted from blood, collected at week 24, from a patient treated with tofacitinib. Source of these receptors: a human donor with alopecia areata.

The chain has TRBV30 and TRBJ1-6; maybe TRBD1 (5 bases). Germline loops: CDR1 GTSNPN, CDR2 SVGIG (reference sequence). V dropped 4 bases and J dropped 5 bases, with 9 bases sitting between them. The CDR3 loop spans 13 amino acids. The CDR3 sequence is CAWMLGDNSPLHF. The CDR3 DNA reads TGTGCCTGGATGTTGGGGGATAATTCACCCCTCCACTTT.

V gene TRBV7-2 combines with J gene TRBJ1-4; weak D call: TRBD1 (5 bases). V lost 5 bases and J 5 bases, leaving 12 bases between the germline ends. The CDR3 has 14 amino acids. Germline CDR1 reads SGHTA; CDR2 reads FQGNSA. The CDR3 DNA reads TGTGCCAGCAGCCCGCAGGGAGGCAATGAAAAACTGTTTTTT. Translation: CASSPQGGNEKLFF.

The rearrangement joins TRBV29-1 to TRBJ1-2; 9 positions agree with TRBD1. Germline V lookup: CDR1 SQVTM, CDR2 ANQGSEA. The CDR3 totals 12 residues. V gave up 8 bases and J gave up 4 bases; unmatched junction bases: 5. CDR3 nucleotide sequence: TGCAGCTACGGACAGGGGAGCTATGGCTACACCTTC. Translation gives CSYGQGSYGYTF.

The rearrangement uses TRBV18 and TRBJ1-2; D uncertain. Germline loops: CDR1 KGHSH, CDR2 LQKENI. V dropped 3 bases and J dropped 8 bases, with 16 bases sitting between them. The CDR3 consists of 14 residues. CDR3 sequence: CASSPERLAPGYTF. CDR3 nucleotide sequence: TGTGCCAGCTCACCTGAGCGCCTGGCCCCAGGCTACACCTTC.

This clone was recorded a few times. This chain links TRBV5-5 with TRBJ1-2, with 12 bases that match TRBD1. Trimming took 2 bases from V and 7 from J; bases not matched to a gene: 6. The CDR3 is made up of 15 amino acids. CDR1 is SGHKS and CDR2 is YYEKEE in the germline V gene (reference sequence). The CDR3 nucleotides are TGTGCCAGCAGCTTTCCGGGACAGGGGGCACGTGGCTACACCTTC. It specifies CASSFPGQGARGYTF.

The V and J genes are TRBV19 and TRBJ1-1, with D hard to call. Germline CDR1 and CDR2: LNHDA and SQIVND (reference sequence). V was trimmed by 5 bases and J by 3 bases, leaving 7 bases between them. The CDR3 sequence is 12 residues long. The chain's CDR3 is CASSDRYTEAFF. The CDR3, as DNA: TGTGCCAGTAGTGATAGGTACACTGAAGCTTTCTTT.

The J gene is TRBJ2-1, the V gene TRBV9; TRBD2 matches at 11 bases. This CDR3 region has 16 residues. V trimming: 2 bases; J trimming: 4 bases; junction bases outside the gene matches: 5. CDR1 and CDR2 (germline): SGDLS, YYNGEE. The CDR3 region has the DNA TGTGCCAGCAGCGTCACTAGCGGGGGTTCTTACAATGAGCAGTTCTTC. This gives the protein CASSVTSGGSYNEQFF.

There are a few counts of this clone. The chain carries TRBV2 and TRBJ1-6, with D uncertain. Germline V gives CDR1 SNHLY, CDR2 FYNNEI. There are 12 residues in the CDR3. Trimming shortened V by 5 bases and J by 19 bases, and 18 bases separated the two germline ends. In DNA form, the CDR3 reads TGTGCCAGCAGTAAAGACGGCGGCGTCCTTCACTTT. Translating it yields CASSKDGGVLHF.

This clone was seen a few times. The chain combines TRBV7-3 with TRBJ2-2; 8 nucleotides align to TRBD1. Germline V gives CDR1 SGHTA, CDR2 FQGTGA. CDR3 length: 17 residues. V trimming: 4 bases; J trimming: 6 bases; junction bases outside the gene matches: 13. CDR3: CASSSSSDRAAAGELFF. The CDR3 nucleotides read TGTGCCAGCAGCTCCTCCTCGGACAGGGCTGCTGCCGGGGAGCTGTTTTTT.

This clone was recorded only once. The chain carries TRBV4-1 and TRBJ2-1; D not certain. The CDR3 length is 16 residues. V lost 0 bases, J lost 0 bases, and 9 bases lay in between. Germline CDR1 MGHRA, CDR2 YSYEKL. The CDR3 region has the DNA TGCGCCAGCAGCCAAGAGACCGCTAGCTCCTACAATGAGCAGTTCTTC. Amino acid sequence: CASSQETASSYNEQFF.

This clone has a single count. The genes are TRBV13 and TRBJ2-3; no definite D call. Germline V gene lookup returns CDR1 PRHDT and CDR2 FYEKMQ (reference sequence). The CDR3 covers 11 residues. Trimming removed 4 bases from V and 7 bases from J, with 6 bases in between. Here the CDR3 reads CASSSRYTQYF. Here the CDR3 DNA reads TGTGCCAGCAGCTCCCGATATACGCAGTATTTT.

CDR3 in amino acids: CAWSKGQGGEQYF. The CDR3 nucleotides are TGTGCCTGGAGTAAGGGACAGGGTGGAGAGCAGTACTTC. The rearrangement uses TRBV30 and TRBJ2-7; TRBD1 matches 9 bases. Germline-derived CDR1 and CDR2 are GTSNPN and SVGIG (reference sequence). With 2 bases clipped from V and 7 bases from J, the junction kept 6 bases outside the gene matches. The CDR3 contains 13 residues.

This clone was counted a few times. The V call is TRBV30, the J call TRBJ2-2; D call uncertain. CDR1 is GTSNPN and CDR2 is SVGIG in the germline V gene (reference sequence). V dropped 0 bases and J dropped 4 bases, with 6 bases sitting between them. This CDR3 region has 13 residues. The CDR3: CAWSVPSTGELFF. The CDR3, as DNA: TGTGCCTGGAGTGTACCCAGCACCGGGGAGCTGTTTTTT.

A remark on this clone: Its ends do not fully match the called genes, so a read error is possible. The chain links TRBV30 to TRBJ2-2; the D gene is possibly TRBD2 (6 bases). Germline assignment: CDR1 GTSNPN and CDR2 SVGIG (reference sequence). The CDR3 runs 12 residues. This CDR3 reads CAQAPGPGGLFF. CDR3 nucleotide sequence: TGTGCCCAGGCCCCGGGCCCCGGGGGGCTGTTTTTT.

V is TRBV19 and J is TRBJ1-4; D call uncertain. This CDR3 contains 13 residues. The V gene lost 4 bases and the J gene lost 7 bases, with 10 bases spanning the gap. Germline V gene data show CDR1 as LNHDA and CDR2 as SQIVND (reference sequence). CDR3 bases: TGTGCCAGTAGTAGAGACAAGACTGAAAAACTGTTTTTT. This translates into CASSRDKTEKLFF. The whole variable domain, filled in from reference TRBV19 and TRBJ1-4, reads DGGITQSPKYLFRKEGQNVTLSCEQNLNHDAMYWYRQDPGQGLRLIYYSQIVNDFQKGDIAEGYSVSREKKESFPLTVTSAQKNPTAFYLCASSRDKTEKLFFGSGTQLSVL.

V is TRBV5-1 and J is TRBJ2-7; TRBD1 agrees at 8 bases. Unmatched junction bases numbered 12, after V lost 1 base and J lost 6 bases. The CDR3 spans 16 residues. The V gene's germline CDR1 is SGHRS and CDR2 YFSETQ. CDR3 DNA sequence: TGCGCCAGCAGCTTGAAAACCGGGACAGGTTTTGGCGAGCAGTACTTC. As protein: CASSLKTGTGFGEQYF.

The chain couples TRBV6-5 to TRBJ2-3, with D possibly being TRBD2 (6 bases). V lost 0 bases and J 1 base, leaving 11 bases between the germline ends. The germline V gene has CDR1 MNHEY and CDR2 SVGAGI. The CDR3 covers 16 residues. The CDR3 reads CASSYSLAPRTDTQYF. The CDR3 nucleotides are TGTGCCAGCAGTTACTCACTAGCTCCCCGCACAGATACGCAGTATTTT.